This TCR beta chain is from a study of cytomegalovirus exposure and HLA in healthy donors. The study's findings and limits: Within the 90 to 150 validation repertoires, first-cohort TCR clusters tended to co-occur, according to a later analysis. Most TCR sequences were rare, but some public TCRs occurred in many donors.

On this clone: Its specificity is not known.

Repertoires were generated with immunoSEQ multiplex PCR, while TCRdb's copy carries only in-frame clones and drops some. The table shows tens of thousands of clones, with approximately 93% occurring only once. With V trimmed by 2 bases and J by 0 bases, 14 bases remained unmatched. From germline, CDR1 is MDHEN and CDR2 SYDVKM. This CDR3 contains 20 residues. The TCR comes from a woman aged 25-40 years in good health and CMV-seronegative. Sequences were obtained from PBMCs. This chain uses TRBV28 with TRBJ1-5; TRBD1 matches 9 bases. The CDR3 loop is CASSLPLIKTGGYSNQPQHF. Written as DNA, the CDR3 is TGTGCCAGCAGTTTACCTCTTATCAAGACAGGGGGTTATAGCAATCAGCCCCAGCATTTT.